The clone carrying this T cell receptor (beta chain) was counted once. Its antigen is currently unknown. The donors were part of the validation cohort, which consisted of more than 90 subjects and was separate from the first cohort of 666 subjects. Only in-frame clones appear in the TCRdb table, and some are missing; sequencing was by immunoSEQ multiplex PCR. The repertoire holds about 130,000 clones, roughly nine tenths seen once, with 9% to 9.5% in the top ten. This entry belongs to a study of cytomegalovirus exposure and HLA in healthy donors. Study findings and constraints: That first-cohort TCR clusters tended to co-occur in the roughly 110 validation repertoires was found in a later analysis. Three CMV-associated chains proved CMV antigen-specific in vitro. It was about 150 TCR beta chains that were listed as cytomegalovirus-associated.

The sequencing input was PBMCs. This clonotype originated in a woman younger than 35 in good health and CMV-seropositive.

The CDR3 region has the DNA TGTGCCAGCAGCTTAACGGGGCGGGGGACCGAAGAGACCCAGTACTTC. It translates to CASSLTGRGTEETQYF. The V call is TRBV7-2, the J call TRBJ2-5; TRBD2 agrees at 7 bases. The CDR3 spans 16 residues. CDR1 SGHTA and CDR2 FQGNSA come from the germline V gene. Trimming at V came to 2 bases and at J to 3 bases, leaving 9 bases not matched to a gene.